A selection of T cell receptor beta chains follows, all from one sample in a study of T cell repertoires in cytomegalovirus infection. TCRdb redid the calling of the reads with MiXCR, one entry per CDR3 protein. The data show 250,000 or so distinct CDR3 sequences, 9% to 15% seen once. Input material: PBMCs. The receptors derive from a human donor in good health (CMV status not recorded). Some clones in this sample may be carry-over from other donors' samples. Each CDR3 is given with its conserved first and last residue. The D gene is left open where the match is weak. Clone size is given for some rows only: seen once, a few or many times, or a class if the clone is expanded.

D gene: TRBD2; clone size: many; J gene: TRBJ2-2; V gene: TRBV7-2; CDR3 DNA: TGTGCCAGCAGCTTCGGGACTAGAATCGGCGGGGAGCTGTTTTTT; CDR3 protein: CASSFGTRIGGELFF
D gene: .; clone size: many; J gene: TRBJ2-7; V gene: TRBV7-2; CDR3 DNA: TGTGCCAGCAGCTTGGGCAGGGGCCTCCTTTACGAGCAGTACTTC; CDR3 protein: CASSLGRGLLYEQYF
D gene: TRBD1; clone size: many; J gene: TRBJ2-2; V gene: TRBV19; CDR3 DNA: TGTGCCAGTAGTCCCCGGACAGGGGGTGTCGGGGAGCTGTTTTTT; CDR3 protein: CASSPRTGGVGELFF
D gene: TRBD2; clone size: many; J gene: TRBJ2-1; V gene: TRBV7-2; CDR3 DNA: TGTGCCAGCAGCTTGGTCGGAGGGAGGGGCGGGAACAATGAGCAGTTCTTC; CDR3 protein: CASSLVGGRGGNNEQFF
D gene: TRBD2; clone size: .; J gene: TRBJ2-7; V gene: TRBV28; CDR3 DNA: TGTGCCAGCAGCAGCCTCTCTTTCGGGACTAGCGGGGCCCCCTACGAGCAGTACTTC; CDR3 protein: CASSSLSFGTSGAPYEQYF
D gene: TRBD2; clone size: many; J gene: TRBJ2-3; V gene: TRBV6-2/TRBV6-3; CDR3 DNA: TGTGCCAGCAGTTTCGCTAGCGGGAGAGCACGCACAGATACGCAGTATTTT; CDR3 protein: CASSFASGRARTDTQYF
D gene: .; clone size: many; J gene: TRBJ2-3; V gene: TRBV2; CDR3 DNA: TGTGCCACCTCGACAGGCGTTAGCACAGATACGCAGTATTTT; CDR3 protein: CATSTGVSTDTQYF
D gene: TRBD2; clone size: many; J gene: TRBJ2-5; V gene: TRBV5-6; CDR3 DNA: TGTGCCAGCAGCTTATTTGCGACTAGCGGGATCCAAGAGACCCAGTACTTC; CDR3 protein: CASSLFATSGIQETQYF
D gene: .; clone size: few; J gene: TRBJ1-1; V gene: TRBV7-2; CDR3 DNA: TGTGCCAGCAGCTTAGTTGGCAGAGAAGCTTTCTTT; CDR3 protein: CASSLVGREAFF
D gene: TRBD1; clone size: few; J gene: TRBJ1-5; V gene: TRBV20-1; CDR3 DNA: TGCAGTGCTAGGAAGTGGGACAGGGATCAGCCCCAGCATTTT; CDR3 protein: CSARKWDRDQPQHF
D gene: .; clone size: .; J gene: TRBJ2-6; V gene: TRBV6-2/TRBV6-3; CDR3 DNA: TGTGCCAGCAGCCTCGACAACCCTGGGGCCAACGTCCTGACTTTC; CDR3 protein: CASSLDNPGANVLTF
D gene: .; clone size: .; J gene: TRBJ2-3; V gene: TRBV11-3; CDR3 DNA: TGTGCCAGCAGCTTAGGGTCAATGGAGATGGATACGCAGTATTTT; CDR3 protein: CASSLGSMEMDTQYF
D gene: .; clone size: many; J gene: TRBJ2-5; V gene: TRBV6-1; CDR3 DNA: TGTGCCAGCAGTGAAGCAACAGGAATACAAGAGACCCAGTACTTC; CDR3 protein: CASSEATGIQETQYF
D gene: TRBD2; clone size: many; J gene: TRBJ2-3; V gene: TRBV12-5; CDR3 DNA: TGTGCTAGTGGTTTGGTACTTAGCGGGGTGGCAGATACGCAGTATTTT; CDR3 protein: CASGLVLSGVADTQYF
D gene: .; clone size: many; J gene: TRBJ1-1; V gene: TRBV7-2; CDR3 DNA: TGTGCCAGCAGCTTAGATTTTAACCCGAACACTGAAGCTTTCTTT; CDR3 protein: CASSLDFNPNTEAFF
D gene: .; clone size: many; J gene: TRBJ2-1; V gene: TRBV7-2; CDR3 DNA: TGTGCCAGCAGCTTAGACGTCAGTACCAATGAGCAGTTCTTC; CDR3 protein: CASSLDVSTNEQFF
D gene: .; clone size: many; J gene: TRBJ1-6; V gene: TRBV7-2; CDR3 DNA: TGTGCCAGCAGCGACAGGCCTGATTCACCCCTCCACTTT; CDR3 protein: CASSDRPDSPLHF
D gene: .; clone size: many; J gene: TRBJ2-3; V gene: TRBV7-2; CDR3 DNA: TGTGCCAGCAGCTTAGTCAGAGATACGCAGTATTTT; CDR3 protein: CASSLVRDTQYF
D gene: .; clone size: few; J gene: TRBJ2-7; V gene: TRBV6-2/TRBV6-3; CDR3 DNA: TGTGCCAGCAGTTCGGCGTCCTACGAGCAGTACTTC; CDR3 protein: CASSSASYEQYF
D gene: .; clone size: many; J gene: TRBJ2-7; V gene: TRBV6-2/TRBV6-3; CDR3 DNA: TGTGCCAGCAATAGGGCCCTCCGGGGCGAGCAGTACTTC; CDR3 protein: CASNRALRGEQYF
D gene: .; clone size: .; J gene: TRBJ2-7; V gene: TRBV2; CDR3 DNA: TGTGCCAGCAGTGTTACAGGGCAAGACTACGAGCAGTACTTC; CDR3 protein: CASSVTGQDYEQYF
D gene: .; clone size: .; J gene: TRBJ2-5; V gene: TRBV23-1; CDR3 DNA: TGCGCCAGCAGTCCCCGACCGGGTGAACGAGAGACCCAGTACTTC; CDR3 protein: CASSPRPGERETQYF
D gene: .; clone size: many; J gene: TRBJ2-5; V gene: TRBV5-1; CDR3 DNA: TGCGCCAGCAGCTTCGAGACACACCAAGAGACCCAGTACTTC; CDR3 protein: CASSFETHQETQYF
D gene: TRBD2; clone size: many; J gene: TRBJ2-1; V gene: TRBV7-2; CDR3 DNA: TGTGCCAGCAGCTTAGGGCTAGCGGGGAAAAATGAGCAGTTCTTC; CDR3 protein: CASSLGLAGKNEQFF
D gene: .; clone size: few; J gene: TRBJ2-5; V gene: TRBV2; CDR3 DNA: TGTGCCAGCACCAGGATGCGAGAGACCCAGTACTTC; CDR3 protein: CASTRMRETQYF
D gene: .; clone size: many; J gene: TRBJ1-1; V gene: TRBV11-2; CDR3 DNA: TGTGCCAGCAGCTTTCAGGGAACTTTCTTT; CDR3 protein: CASSFQGTFF
D gene: TRBD2; clone size: .; J gene: TRBJ2-1; V gene: TRBV23-1; CDR3 DNA: TGCGCCAGCAGTCAATCGCGGTGGATTAGCGGGAACAATGAGCAGTTCTTC; CDR3 protein: CASSQSRWISGNNEQFF
D gene: .; clone size: .; J gene: TRBJ2-3; V gene: TRBV29-1; CDR3 DNA: TGCAGCGTTGAGTTGCAGGGTGGCCCAGATACGCAGTATTTT; CDR3 protein: CSVELQGGPDTQYF
D gene: TRBD1; clone size: .; J gene: TRBJ1-6; V gene: TRBV7-2; CDR3 DNA: TGTGCCAGCAAAGGAAGGGGGCAGGGGCCCTCACCCCTCCACTTT; CDR3 protein: CASKGRGQGPSPLHF
D gene: .; clone size: .; J gene: TRBJ2-1; V gene: TRBV7-3; CDR3 DNA: TGTGCCAGCAGCTCCGCACCTAGCTCCTACAATGAGCAGTTCTTC; CDR3 protein: CASSSAPSSYNEQFF
D gene: TRBD2; clone size: .; J gene: TRBJ2-1; V gene: TRBV5-6; CDR3 DNA: TGTGCCAGCAGCTTGGGGGCACTACTAGCGGGGAAGTTCTTC; CDR3 protein: CASSLGALLAGKFF
D gene: .; clone size: .; J gene: TRBJ2-1; V gene: TRBV4-3; CDR3 DNA: TGCGCCAGCAGCCAAGAGGCCTCCTACAATGAGCAGTTCTTC; CDR3 protein: CASSQEASYNEQFF
D gene: .; clone size: many; J gene: TRBJ1-1; V gene: TRBV25-1; CDR3 DNA: TGTGCCAGCAGTCCCGGACGGCTTGAAGCTTTCTTT; CDR3 protein: CASSPGRLEAFF
D gene: .; clone size: many; J gene: TRBJ2-7; V gene: TRBV2; CDR3 DNA: TGTGCCAGCACCCCTGGGGGTGGGTACGAGCAGTACTTC; CDR3 protein: CASTPGGGYEQYF
D gene: TRBD1; clone size: .; J gene: TRBJ1-1; V gene: TRBV20-1; CDR3 DNA: TGCAGTGCTAGGGGACAGGGAAACCATCTTGAAGCTTTCTTT; CDR3 protein: CSARGQGNHLEAFF
D gene: .; clone size: many; J gene: TRBJ2-3; V gene: TRBV7-9; CDR3 DNA: TGTGCCAGCAGGCCTTCGGTGGCAGATACGCAGTATTTT; CDR3 protein: CASRPSVADTQYF
D gene: .; clone size: many; J gene: TRBJ2-1; V gene: TRBV5-1; CDR3 DNA: TGCGCCAGCAGCCCGGGCCTTTTCCCGGGGGAGCAGTTCTTC; CDR3 protein: CASSPGLFPGEQFF
D gene: TRBD1; clone size: many; J gene: TRBJ1-2; V gene: TRBV7-2; CDR3 DNA: TGTGCCAGCAGCTTGAACAGGGGCCAGGATGGCTACACCTTC; CDR3 protein: CASSLNRGQDGYTF
D gene: .; clone size: .; J gene: TRBJ2-1; V gene: TRBV12-3/TRBV12-4; CDR3 DNA: TGTGCCAGCATTATAGCGGCCCCCTACAATGAGCAGTTCTTC; CDR3 protein: CASIIAAPYNEQFF
D gene: TRBD2; clone size: .; J gene: TRBJ2-2; V gene: TRBV5-1; CDR3 DNA: TGCGCCAGCAGCTTGAGAGGACTAGCGGGAGTCACCGGGGAGCTGTTTTTT; CDR3 protein: CASSLRGLAGVTGELFF
D gene: .; clone size: few; J gene: TRBJ1-5; V gene: TRBV6-2/TRBV6-3; CDR3 DNA: TGTGCCAGCAGTCCCCAGGGGTATCAGCCCCAGCATTTT; CDR3 protein: CASSPQGYQPQHF
D gene: .; clone size: many; J gene: TRBJ1-6; V gene: TRBV7-2; CDR3 DNA: TGTGCCAGCAGCTTAGACAGGGTGGACTATAATTCACCCCTCCACTTT; CDR3 protein: CASSLDRVDYNSPLHF
D gene: .; clone size: .; J gene: TRBJ1-2; V gene: TRBV15; CDR3 DNA: TGTGCCACCAGCAGAGATCCCGCCGGGGGCGCAGCCTATGGCTACACCTTC; CDR3 protein: CATSRDPAGGAAYGYTF
D gene: .; clone size: many; J gene: TRBJ1-2; V gene: TRBV12-3/TRBV12-4; CDR3 DNA: TGTGCCAGCAGTTTAATGGGGCAGGTCTATGGCTACACCTTC; CDR3 protein: CASSLMGQVYGYTF
D gene: .; clone size: .; J gene: TRBJ2-3; V gene: TRBV6-2/TRBV6-3; CDR3 DNA: TGTGCCAGCAGTTACGTCGGGGGTAGCGAAACAGATACGCAGTATTTT; CDR3 protein: CASSYVGGSETDTQYF